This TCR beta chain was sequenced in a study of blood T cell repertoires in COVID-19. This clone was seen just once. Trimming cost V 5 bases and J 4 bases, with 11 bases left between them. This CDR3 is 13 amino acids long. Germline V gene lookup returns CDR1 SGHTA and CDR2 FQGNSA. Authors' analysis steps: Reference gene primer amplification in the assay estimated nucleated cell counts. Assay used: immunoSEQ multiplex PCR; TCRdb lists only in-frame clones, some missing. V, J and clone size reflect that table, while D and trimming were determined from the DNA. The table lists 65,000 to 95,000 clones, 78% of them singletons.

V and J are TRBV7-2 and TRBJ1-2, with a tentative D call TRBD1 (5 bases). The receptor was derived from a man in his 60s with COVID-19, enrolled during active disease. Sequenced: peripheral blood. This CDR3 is CASSPGEGYGYTF. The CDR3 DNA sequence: TGTGCCAGCAGCCCGGGGGAAGGCTATGGCTACACCTTC.